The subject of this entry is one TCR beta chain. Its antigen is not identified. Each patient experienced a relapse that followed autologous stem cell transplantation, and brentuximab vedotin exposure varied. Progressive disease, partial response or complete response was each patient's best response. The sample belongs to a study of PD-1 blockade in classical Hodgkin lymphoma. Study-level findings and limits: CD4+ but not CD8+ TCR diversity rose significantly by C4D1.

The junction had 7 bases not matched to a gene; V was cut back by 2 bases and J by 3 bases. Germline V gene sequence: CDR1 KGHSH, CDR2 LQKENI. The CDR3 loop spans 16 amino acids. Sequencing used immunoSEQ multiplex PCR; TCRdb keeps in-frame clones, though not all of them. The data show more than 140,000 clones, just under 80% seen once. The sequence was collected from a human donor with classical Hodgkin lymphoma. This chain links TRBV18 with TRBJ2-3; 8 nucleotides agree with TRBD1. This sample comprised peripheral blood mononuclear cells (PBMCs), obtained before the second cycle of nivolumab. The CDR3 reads CASSPSPDRATDTQYF. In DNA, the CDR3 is TGTGCCAGCTCACCAAGCCCGGACAGGGCGACAGATACGCAGTATTTT.